These 16 T cell receptor beta chains came from one sample sequenced in a study of cytomegalovirus exposure and HLA in healthy donors. In the PCR, 60 Vbeta and 13 Jbeta primers were used. Sequencing was performed with immunoSEQ multiplex PCR; in TCRdb, only in-frame clones are kept and a portion is missing. The data contain some 200,000 clones, roughly 80% of them seen just once; the ten biggest clones take up 6.3%. The material sequenced was PBMCs. The receptors derive from a man aged 40-55 years in good health and CMV-seropositive.

This sequence joins TRBV6-4 and TRBJ1-1, with 8 positions matching TRBD1. The CDR3 extends over 12 amino acids. The J segment lost 8 bases and the V segment lost 4 bases, leaving 3 bases of the junction unmatched. Germline values: CDR1 MRHNA, CDR2 SNTAGT. The CDR3, as DNA: TGTGCCAGCAGTGGAGGACAGGGCGAAGCTTTCTTT. Translation gives CASSGGQGEAFF.

The chain has TRBV6-1 and TRBJ2-7; D is ambiguous. V lost 6 bases and J lost 4, with 13 bases in between. The CDR3 runs 13 residues. Germline assignment: CDR1 MNHNS and CDR2 SASEGT. The CDR3 DNA reads as TGTGCCAGCAGCGAAAAGCCCTATTACGAGCAGTACTTC. Translation: CASSEKPYYEQYF.

The chain couples TRBV9 to TRBJ2-1, with D possibly matching TRBD1 (6 bases). CDR3 length: 15 amino acids. V was pared by 0 bases and J by 3 bases, with 10 bases between. Germline lookup yields CDR1 SGDLS and CDR2 YYNGEE. CDR3 sequence reads: CASSVDARGYNEQFF. The CDR3 DNA reads as TGTGCCAGCAGCGTAGATGCCAGGGGCTACAATGAGCAGTTCTTC.

The chain uses TRBV18 and TRBJ1-5, with a tentative D call TRBD1 (5 bases). The CDR3 is 16 residues long. The germline V gene has CDR1 KGHSH and CDR2 LQKENI. Trimming shortened V by 3 bases and J by 7 bases, and 19 bases separated the two germline ends. The DNA of the CDR3 is TGTGCCAGCTCACCCTCCGCGGGGCAGGGAGGCCAGCCCCAGCATTTT. Translation: CASSPSAGQGGQPQHF.

This rearrangement joins TRBV2 to TRBJ1-1; D not certain. The germline V and J ends were trimmed by 7 bases and 0 bases, with 27 bases remaining between them. CDR3 length: 19 residues. Germline V gives CDR1 SNHLY, CDR2 FYNNEI. CDR3 DNA: TGTGCCAGCAATTCCCCGACCGAGACCCACTACGAAGTGAACACTGAAGCTTTCTTT. Translating it yields CASNSPTETHYEVNTEAFF.

The V and J genes are TRBV7-6 and TRBJ2-1, with 8 positions matching TRBD1. With V trimmed by 3 bases and J by 6 bases, 4 bases remained unmatched. The CDR3 sequence is 14 residues long. Germline V lookup: CDR1 SGHVS, CDR2 FNYEAQ. The CDR3 region is CASSLDRVSNEQFF. In DNA form, the CDR3 reads TGTGCCAGCAGCTTGGACAGGGTGAGCAATGAGCAGTTCTTC.

This chain joins TRBV6-4 and TRBJ2-1; 8 nucleotides align to TRBD1. With 3 bases clipped from V and 4 bases from J, the junction kept 5 bases outside the gene matches. The CDR3 has 15 amino acids. From germline, CDR1 is MRHNA and CDR2 SNTAGT. The CDR3 bases are TGTGCCAGCAGTGAAGGGACAGGTCCTTACAATGAGCAGTTCTTC. As protein: CASSEGTGPYNEQFF.

The J gene is TRBJ2-7, the V gene TRBV7-2, with TRBD2 matching 8 bases. The CDR3 runs to 17 residues. The V gene's germline CDR1 is SGHTA and CDR2 FQGNSA. The V and J ends lost 3 bases and 4 bases, in that order; junction bases with no gene match: 14. Written as DNA, the CDR3 is TGTGCCAGCAGCTTCTTTCGGCCAGGGACTAGTTGGTACGAGCAGTACTTC. Residues: CASSFFRPGTSWYEQYF.

This clone was counted a few times. The chain has TRBV30 and TRBJ1-2; 9 bases map to TRBD1. The CDR3 runs 15 residues. The V gene end was trimmed by 0 bases and the J gene end by 5 bases; junction bases not matched to a gene: 7. Germline V gives CDR1 GTSNPN, CDR2 SVGIG (reference sequence). CDR3: CAWSVGNRGLYGYTF. CDR3 nucleotides: TGTGCCTGGAGTGTTGGGAACAGGGGGCTATATGGCTACACCTTC.

The rearrangement links TRBV18 to TRBJ1-1; TRBD1 agrees at 11 bases. Germline assignment: CDR1 KGHSH and CDR2 LQKENI. Trimming removed 6 bases from V and 3 bases from J; junction bases left unmatched: 18. There are 19 residues in the CDR3. The CDR3 DNA sequence: TGTGCCAGCTCCCCAAAGGGCCCGGGACAGGGGGGCCGGGACACTGAAGCTTTCTTT. Protein product: CASSPKGPGQGGRDTEAFF.

The chain uses TRBV11-2 and TRBJ2-7; D gene unclear. The germline gives CDR1 SGHAT, CDR2 FQNNGV. The CDR3 runs to 16 residues. V was clipped by 1 base and J by 2 bases, with 15 bases between them. The CDR3 nucleotides read TGTGCCAGCAGCTTAGCATCCCACAGAGCCACCTACGAGCAGTACTTC. Amino acids: CASSLASHRATYEQYF.

The rearrangement joins TRBV7-2 to TRBJ2-3, with D perhaps matching TRBD2 (6 bases). The V and J ends lost 2 bases and 0 bases respectively, with 12 bases between them. This CDR3 comprises 16 residues. Germline CDR1 is SGHTA and CDR2 is FQGNSA. The CDR3 coding sequence is TGTGCCAGCAGCTTAAAGTACCGGGAGAGCACAGATACGCAGTATTTT. This encodes CASSLKYRESTDTQYF.

In this sample, this clone turned up a few times. This rearrangement joins TRBV4-3 to TRBJ2-6; D possibly corresponds to TRBD2 (5 bases). The CDR3 has 16 amino acids. CDR1 and CDR2 from the germline V gene are LGHNA and YSLEER. V gave up 1 base and J gave up 0 bases, with 7 bases separating them. This CDR3 is CASSQVRGSGANVLTF. In DNA form, the CDR3 reads TGCGCCAGCAGCCAAGTACGGGGCTCTGGGGCCAACGTCCTGACTTTC.

The V and J genes are TRBV10-1 and TRBJ2-7; D perhaps matches TRBD2 (5 bases). Germline-derived CDR1 and CDR2 are WNHNN and SYGVQD (reference sequence). The CDR3 covers 11 residues. V was cut by 6 bases and J by 6 bases, with 9 bases left in between. This CDR3 reads CASRGEAEQYF. The DNA for the CDR3 is TGCGCCAGCAGGGGAGAGGCCGAGCAGTACTTC.

The V call is TRBV28, the J call TRBJ1-3; no definite D call. The CDR3 has 16 residues. Germline lookup yields CDR1 MDHEN and CDR2 SYDVKM. Trimming cost V 7 bases and J 0 bases, with 16 bases left between them. DNA of the CDR3: TGTGCCAGCACCCCAGGACTCCGACCCTCTGGAAACACCATATATTTT. This codes for CASTPGLRPSGNTIYF.

This chain's CDR3 is CASSPRGAGGPETQYF. DNA for the CDR3: TGTGCCAGCAGCCCGAGGGGAGCGGGGGGGCCGGAGACCCAGTACTTC. The chain uses TRBV9 and TRBJ2-5, with TRBD2 matching over 10 bases. Germline V gene lookup returns CDR1 SGDLS and CDR2 YYNGEE. V trimming: 4 bases; J trimming: 5 bases; junction bases outside the gene matches: 11. The CDR3 is made up of 16 amino acids.